This is a list of T cell receptor beta chains from one sample in a study of CD8 T cells in ankylosing spondylitis. TCRdb recomputed calls from the 5' RACE reads with MiXCR, one row per CDR3 protein. The table records around 770,000 distinct CDR3 sequences, roughly 19% of them present only once. Sequencing was performed on blood, either unsorted or a sorted T cell fraction (not recorded which). These TCRs come from a male donor with ankylosing spondylitis. The CDR3 runs from the conserved cysteine through the conserved F or W. A D gene is named only where the DNA matches it firmly. Rows give clone size only sometimes, using once, few, many, or a class for an expanded clone.

size	D	V	J	CDR3	DNA
many	NA	TRBV5-1	TRBJ2-3	CASSLGLVDTDTQYF	TGCGCCAGCAGCTTGGGACTGGTCGACACAGATACGCAGTATTTT
NA	TRBD1	TRBV4-3	TRBJ2-2	CASSQDRGTGITGELFF	TGCGCCAGCAGCCAAGATAGGGGGACAGGGATCACCGGGGAGCTGTTTTTT
few	TRBD2	TRBV9	TRBJ2-1	CASSVGRELAFYNEQFF	TGTGCCAGCAGCGTAGGGCGGGAGCTAGCGTTCTACAATGAGCAGTTCTTC
few	NA	TRBV20-1	TRBJ2-3	CSALDRREADTQYF	TGCAGTGCTCTCGACAGGCGAGAGGCAGATACGCAGTATTTT
few	NA	TRBV18	TRBJ1-1	CASSPRSQGTEAFF	TGTGCCAGCTCACCACGGTCCCAGGGCACTGAAGCTTTCTTT
NA	NA	TRBV3-1	TRBJ2-3	CASSQVPGRHQYF	TGTGCCAGCAGCCAGGTACCGGGACGTCACCAGTATTTT
NA	TRBD2	TRBV20-1	TRBJ2-5	CSAADMGPGGLQETQYF	TGCAGTGCCGCCGATATGGGGCCGGGAGGGCTACAAGAGACCCAGTACTTC
NA	NA	TRBV4-3	TRBJ2-7	CASSQGRGALNEQYF	TGCGCCAGCAGCCAAGGGCGGGGCGCTTTGAACGAGCAGTACTTC
NA	NA	TRBV4-1	TRBJ1-5	CASSQGPISQPQHF	TGCGCCAGCAGCCAAGGGCCAATTAGTCAGCCCCAGCATTTT
few	NA	TRBV20-1	TRBJ1-1	CSARSPSGGHQAFF	TGCAGTGCTAGATCCCCATCCGGGGGCCATCAAGCTTTCTTT
NA	NA	TRBV29-1	TRBJ1-4	CSGLSATNEKLFF	TGCAGCGGGTTAAGTGCAACTAATGAAAAACTGTTTTTT
NA	TRBD1	TRBV4-2	TRBJ1-5	CASSQAGDSKPQHF	TGTGCCAGCAGCCAAGCGGGGGACAGTAAGCCCCAGCATTTT
few	TRBD2	TRBV12-3/TRBV12-4	TRBJ2-3	CASSPRLRTRSTDTQYF	TGTGCCAGCAGTCCCCGCCTTAGGACTAGAAGCACAGATACGCAGTATTTT
few	NA	TRBV20-1	TRBJ2-3	CSAYSPDTQYF	TGCAGTGCTTATAGTCCAGATACGCAGTATTTT
few	NA	TRBV27	TRBJ2-7	CASQDWGETYEQYF	TGTGCCAGCCAAGATTGGGGCGAAACCTACGAGCAGTACTTC
many	TRBD1	TRBV12-3/TRBV12-4	TRBJ1-1	CASSLPDRTNTEAFF	TGTGCCAGCAGTTTACCGGACAGGACGAACACTGAAGCTTTCTTT
once	NA	TRBV6-2/TRBV6-3	TRBJ2-7	CASSGPTGHSTIYEQYF	TGTGCCAGCAGTGGACCAACAGGGCATAGTACCATCTACGAGCAGTACTTC
NA	NA	TRBV20-1	TRBJ1-1	CSASGASLLNTEAFF	TGCAGTGCTAGCGGGGCCAGCCTCTTGAACACTGAAGCTTTCTTT
NA	TRBD2	TRBV20-1	TRBJ2-3	CSGRLAGGGGTQYF	TGCAGTGGACGACTAGCGGGCGGGGGAGGTACGCAGTATTTT
NA	TRBD2	TRBV6-2/TRBV6-3	TRBJ2-7	CASRMGLAGGLSYEQYF	TGTGCCAGCAGAATGGGACTAGCGGGAGGGCTCTCCTACGAGCAGTACTTC
many	NA	TRBV6-1	TRBJ1-3	CASSRGGTSSGNTIYF	TGTGCCAGCAGCAGAGGCGGGACCAGCTCTGGAAACACCATATATTTT
few	TRBD1	TRBV7-8	TRBJ1-3	CASSATPGQGPLSGNTIYF	TGTGCCAGCAGCGCGACACCGGGACAGGGGCCTTTGTCTGGAAACACCATATATTTT